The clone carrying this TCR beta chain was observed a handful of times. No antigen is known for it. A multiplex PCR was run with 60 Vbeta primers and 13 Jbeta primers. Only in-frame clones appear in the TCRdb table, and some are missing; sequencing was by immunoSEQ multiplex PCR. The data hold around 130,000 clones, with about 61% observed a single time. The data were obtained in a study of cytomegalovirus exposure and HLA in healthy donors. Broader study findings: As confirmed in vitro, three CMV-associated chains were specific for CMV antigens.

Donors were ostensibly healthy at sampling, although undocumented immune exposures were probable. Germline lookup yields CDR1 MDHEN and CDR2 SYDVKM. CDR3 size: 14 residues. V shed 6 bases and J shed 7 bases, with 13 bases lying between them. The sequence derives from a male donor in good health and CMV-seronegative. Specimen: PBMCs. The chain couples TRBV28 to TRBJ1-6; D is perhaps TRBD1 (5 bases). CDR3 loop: CASRLSQGNSPLHF. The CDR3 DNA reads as TGTGCCAGCAGGCTTTCCCAGGGAAATTCACCCCTCCACTTT.